This T cell receptor beta chain was identified during a study of response to subunit inactivated influenza vaccine. Study observations and caveats: With each seasonal influenza vaccination, the authors suggested, few new T cells are recruited.

TCRdb reprocessed the RT-PCR reads with MiXCR, giving one entry per CDR3 protein. Among 560,000 or so distinct CDR3 sequences listed, 6.5% to 8% were seen once. As to this clonotype: Its antigen is not known.

Trimming shortened V by 8 bases and J by 1 base, and 14 bases separated the two germline ends. Germline CDR1 ENHRY, CDR2 SYGVKD. This CDR3 has 15 amino acids. The sample was PBMCs from blood, taken about 24 months after vaccination. The V call is TRBV10-3, the J call TRBJ2-2; D perhaps matches TRBD2 (6 bases). The origin of this receptor is a man between 50 and 75 years old who received an inactivated influenza vaccine. CDR3 sequence reads: CAIPLAGLNTGELFF. The CDR3 bases are TGTGCCATCCCCCTGGCGGGGCTGAACACCGGGGAGCTGTTTTTT.